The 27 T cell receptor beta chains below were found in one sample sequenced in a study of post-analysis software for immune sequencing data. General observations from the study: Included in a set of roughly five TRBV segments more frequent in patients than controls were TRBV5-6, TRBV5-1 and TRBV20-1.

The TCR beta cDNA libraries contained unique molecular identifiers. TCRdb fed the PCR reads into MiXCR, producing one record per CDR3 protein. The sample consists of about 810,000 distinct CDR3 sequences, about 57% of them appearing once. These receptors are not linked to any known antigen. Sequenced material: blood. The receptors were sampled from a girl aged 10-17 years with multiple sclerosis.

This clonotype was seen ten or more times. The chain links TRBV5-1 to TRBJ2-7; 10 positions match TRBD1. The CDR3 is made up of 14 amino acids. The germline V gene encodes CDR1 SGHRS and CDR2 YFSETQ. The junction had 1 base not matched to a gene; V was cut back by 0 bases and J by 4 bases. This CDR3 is CASSLGGQGYEQYF. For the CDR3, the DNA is TGCGCCAGCAGCTTGGGGGGACAGGGGTACGAGCAGTACTTC.

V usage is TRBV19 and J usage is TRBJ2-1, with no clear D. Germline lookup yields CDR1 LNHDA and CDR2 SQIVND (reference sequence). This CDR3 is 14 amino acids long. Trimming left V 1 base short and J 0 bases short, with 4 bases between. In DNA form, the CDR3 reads TGTGCCAGTAGTATAGGGATCTCCTACAATGAGCAGTTCTTC. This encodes CASSIGISYNEQFF. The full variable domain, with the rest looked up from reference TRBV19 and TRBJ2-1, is DGGITQSPKYLFRKEGQNVTLSCEQNLNHDAMYWYRQDPGQGLRLIYYSQIVNDFQKGDIAEGYSVSREKKESFPLTVTSAQKNPTAFYLCASSIGISYNEQFFGPGTRLTVL.

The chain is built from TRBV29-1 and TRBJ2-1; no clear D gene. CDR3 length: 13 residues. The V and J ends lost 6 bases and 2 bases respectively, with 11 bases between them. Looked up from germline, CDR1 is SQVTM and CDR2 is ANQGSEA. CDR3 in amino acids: CSVQEPTYNEQFF. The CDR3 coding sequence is TGCAGCGTGCAGGAGCCAACCTACAATGAGCAGTTCTTC.

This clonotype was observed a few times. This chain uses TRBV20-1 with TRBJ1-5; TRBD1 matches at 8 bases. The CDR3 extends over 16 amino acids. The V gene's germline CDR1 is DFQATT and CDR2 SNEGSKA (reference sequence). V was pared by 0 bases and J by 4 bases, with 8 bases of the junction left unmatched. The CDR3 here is CSARDDRGGLNQPQHF. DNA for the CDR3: TGCAGTGCTAGAGACGACAGGGGCGGTTTAAATCAGCCCCAGCATTTT.

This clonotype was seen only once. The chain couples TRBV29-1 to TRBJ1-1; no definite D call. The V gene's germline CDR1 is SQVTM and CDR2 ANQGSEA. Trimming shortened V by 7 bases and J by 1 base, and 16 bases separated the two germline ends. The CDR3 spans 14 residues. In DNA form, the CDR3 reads TGCAGCGCCAAGAGGCAGACGGAGAACACTGAAGCTTTCTTT. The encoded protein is CSAKRQTENTEAFF.

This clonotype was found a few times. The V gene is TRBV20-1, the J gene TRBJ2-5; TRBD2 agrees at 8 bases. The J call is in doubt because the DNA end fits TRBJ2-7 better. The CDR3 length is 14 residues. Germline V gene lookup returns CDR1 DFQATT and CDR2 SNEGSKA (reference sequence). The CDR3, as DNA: TGCAGTGCTTTACCTGGGACTAGGGTGAGCGAGCAGTACTTC. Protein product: CSALPGTRVSEQYF.

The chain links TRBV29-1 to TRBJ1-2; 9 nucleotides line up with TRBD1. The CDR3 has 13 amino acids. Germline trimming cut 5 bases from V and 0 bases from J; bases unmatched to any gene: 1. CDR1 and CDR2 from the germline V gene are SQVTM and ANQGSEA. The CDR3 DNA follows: TGCAGCGTTACAGGGGGCACTAACTATGGCTACACCTTC. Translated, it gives CSVTGGTNYGYTF.

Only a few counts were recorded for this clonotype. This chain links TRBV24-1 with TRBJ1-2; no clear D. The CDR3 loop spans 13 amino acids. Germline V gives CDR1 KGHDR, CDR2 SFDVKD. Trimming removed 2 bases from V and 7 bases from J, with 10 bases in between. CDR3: CATSDSGGGGYTF. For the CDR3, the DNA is TGTGCCACCAGTGATTCAGGTGGTGGTGGCTACACCTTC.

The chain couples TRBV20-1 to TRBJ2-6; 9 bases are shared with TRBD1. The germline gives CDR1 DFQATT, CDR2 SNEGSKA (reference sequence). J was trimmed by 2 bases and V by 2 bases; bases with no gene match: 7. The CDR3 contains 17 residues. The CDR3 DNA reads TGCAGTGCTAGAACCGGGACAGGGAATGCTGGGGCCAACGTCCTGACTTTC. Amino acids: CSARTGTGNAGANVLTF.

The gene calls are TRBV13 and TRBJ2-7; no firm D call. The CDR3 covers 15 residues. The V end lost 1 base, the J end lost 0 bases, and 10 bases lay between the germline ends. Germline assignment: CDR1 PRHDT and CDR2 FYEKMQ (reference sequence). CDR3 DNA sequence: TGTGCCAGCAGCTTAGAGGGCGCCAGCTCCTACGAGCAGTACTTC. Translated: CASSLEGASSYEQYF.

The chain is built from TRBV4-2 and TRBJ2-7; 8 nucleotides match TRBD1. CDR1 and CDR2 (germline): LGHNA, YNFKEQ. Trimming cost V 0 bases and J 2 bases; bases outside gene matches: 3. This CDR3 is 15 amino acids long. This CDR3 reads CASSQDGGQAYEQYF. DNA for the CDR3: TGTGCCAGCAGCCAAGATGGGGGACAGGCCTACGAGCAGTACTTC.

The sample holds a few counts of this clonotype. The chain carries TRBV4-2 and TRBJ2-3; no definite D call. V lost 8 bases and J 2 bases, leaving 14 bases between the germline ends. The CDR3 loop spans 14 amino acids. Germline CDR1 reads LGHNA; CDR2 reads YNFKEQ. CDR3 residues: CASATFQDTDTQYF. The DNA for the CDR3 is TGTGCCAGCGCGACCTTCCAGGACACAGATACGCAGTATTTT.

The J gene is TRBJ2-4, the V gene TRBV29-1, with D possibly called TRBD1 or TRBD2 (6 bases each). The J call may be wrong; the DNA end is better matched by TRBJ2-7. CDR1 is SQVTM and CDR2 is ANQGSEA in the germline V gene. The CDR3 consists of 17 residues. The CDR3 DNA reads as TGCAGCGTTAATGGGGGGCAGGAGGGACTTAGTGACTCCGAGCAGTACTTC. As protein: CSVNGGQEGLSDSEQYF.

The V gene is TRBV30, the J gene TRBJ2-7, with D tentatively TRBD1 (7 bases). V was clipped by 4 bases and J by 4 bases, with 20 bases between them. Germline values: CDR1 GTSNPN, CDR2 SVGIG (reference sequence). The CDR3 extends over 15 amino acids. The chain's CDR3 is CAWTVPGGLFYEQYF. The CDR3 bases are TGTGCCTGGACCGTCCCAGGGGGACTGTTTTACGAGCAGTACTTC.

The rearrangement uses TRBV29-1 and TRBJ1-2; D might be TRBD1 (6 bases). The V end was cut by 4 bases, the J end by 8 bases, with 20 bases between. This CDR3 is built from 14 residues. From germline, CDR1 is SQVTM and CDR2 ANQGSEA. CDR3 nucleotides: TGCAGCGTTGCCCCAAAGGGCGGGACAAGCGGCTACACCTTC. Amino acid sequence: CSVAPKGGTSGYTF. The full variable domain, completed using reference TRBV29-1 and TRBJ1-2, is SAVISQKPSRDICQRGTSLTIQCQVDSQVTMMFWYRQQPGQSLTLIATANQGSEATYESGFVIDKFPISRPNLTFSTLTVSNMSPEDSSIYLCSVAPKGGTSGYTFGSGTRLTVV.

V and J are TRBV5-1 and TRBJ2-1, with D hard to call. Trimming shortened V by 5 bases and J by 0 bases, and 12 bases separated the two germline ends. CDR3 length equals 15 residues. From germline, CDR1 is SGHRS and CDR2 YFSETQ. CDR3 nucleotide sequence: TGCGCCAGCAGAAGCTCGGGTAACTCCTACAATGAGCAGTTCTTC. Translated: CASRSSGNSYNEQFF. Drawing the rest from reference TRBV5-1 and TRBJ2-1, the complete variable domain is KAGVTQTPRYLIKTRGQQVTLSCSPISGHRSVSWYQQTPGQGLQFLFEYFSETQRNKGNFPGRFSGRQFSNSRSEMNVSTLELGDSALYLCASRSSGNSYNEQFFGPGTRLTVL.

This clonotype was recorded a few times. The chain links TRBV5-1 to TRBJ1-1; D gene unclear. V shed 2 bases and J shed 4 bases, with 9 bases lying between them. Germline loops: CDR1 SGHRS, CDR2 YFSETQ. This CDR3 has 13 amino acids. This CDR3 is CASSFGHSTEAFF. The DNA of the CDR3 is TGCGCCAGCAGCTTCGGGCACAGCACTGAAGCTTTCTTT.

The CDR3, as DNA: TGTGCCAGCAGCCCCAGGGAGCTGGGCTACAATGAGCAGTTCTTC. Protein: CASSPRELGYNEQFF. The chain couples TRBV12-3 or TRBV12-4 to TRBJ2-1; the D gene could be TRBD1 or TRBD2 (5 bases each). Trimming removed 6 bases from V and 3 bases from J, with 15 bases in between. The CDR3 covers 15 residues.

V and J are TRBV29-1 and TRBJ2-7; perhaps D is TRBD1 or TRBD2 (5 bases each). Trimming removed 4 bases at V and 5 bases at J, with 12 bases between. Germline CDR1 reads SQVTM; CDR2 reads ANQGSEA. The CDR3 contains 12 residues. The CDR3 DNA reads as TGCAGCGTTGTGTGGGGGACCAACGAGCAGTACTTC. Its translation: CSVVWGTNEQYF.

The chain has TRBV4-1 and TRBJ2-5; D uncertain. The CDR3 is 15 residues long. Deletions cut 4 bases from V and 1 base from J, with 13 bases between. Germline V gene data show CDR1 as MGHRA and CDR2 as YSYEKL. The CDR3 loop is CASSPPRASQETQYF. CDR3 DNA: TGCGCCAGCAGCCCCCCTCGGGCCAGCCAAGAGACCCAGTACTTC.

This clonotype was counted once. The CDR3 protein is CASSPTGGIGNQPQHF. The CDR3 DNA reads as TGTGCCAGCAGCCCGACAGGGGGCATAGGCAATCAGCCCCAGCATTTT. This chain links TRBV7-8 with TRBJ1-5; 10 nucleotides match TRBD1. Germline CDR1 and CDR2: SGHVS and FQNEAQ. This CDR3 spans 16 amino acids. V dropped 5 bases and J dropped 2; count of bases not matched to a gene: 6.

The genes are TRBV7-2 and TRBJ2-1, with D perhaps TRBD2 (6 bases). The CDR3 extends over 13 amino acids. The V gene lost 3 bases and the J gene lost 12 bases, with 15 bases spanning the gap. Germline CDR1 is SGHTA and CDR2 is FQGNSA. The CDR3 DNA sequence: TGTGCCAGCAGCTTCCGGGTCCAGGAGGGGCAGTTCTTC. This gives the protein CASSFRVQEGQFF.

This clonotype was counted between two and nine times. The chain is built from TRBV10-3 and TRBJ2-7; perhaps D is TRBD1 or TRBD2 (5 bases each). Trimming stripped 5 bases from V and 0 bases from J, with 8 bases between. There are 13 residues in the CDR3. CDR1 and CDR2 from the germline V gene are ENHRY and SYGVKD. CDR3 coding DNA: TGTGCCATCAGTCCCGGGACCTCCTACGAGCAGTACTTC. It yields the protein CAISPGTSYEQYF.

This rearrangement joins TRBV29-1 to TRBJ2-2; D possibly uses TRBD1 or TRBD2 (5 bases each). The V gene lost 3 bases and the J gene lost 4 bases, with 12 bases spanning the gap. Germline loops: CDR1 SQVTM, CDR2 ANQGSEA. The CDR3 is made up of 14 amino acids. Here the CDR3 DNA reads TGCAGCGTTGAGAGCGGACAAGGCACCGGGGAGCTGTTTTTT. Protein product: CSVESGQGTGELFF.

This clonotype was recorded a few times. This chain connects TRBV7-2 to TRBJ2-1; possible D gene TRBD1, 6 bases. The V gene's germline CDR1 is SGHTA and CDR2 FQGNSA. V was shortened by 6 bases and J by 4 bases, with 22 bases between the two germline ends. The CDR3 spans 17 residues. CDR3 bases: TGTGCCAGCAGGATATTACTCAACAGGGCTTCATACAATGAGCAGTTCTTC. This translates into CASRILLNRASYNEQFF.

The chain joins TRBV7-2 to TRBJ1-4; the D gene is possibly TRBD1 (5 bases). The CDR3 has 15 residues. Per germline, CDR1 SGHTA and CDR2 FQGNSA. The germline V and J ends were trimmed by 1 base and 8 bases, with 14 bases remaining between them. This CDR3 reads CASSLDGGSGEKLFF. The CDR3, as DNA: TGTGCCAGCAGCTTAGACGGGGGGTCGGGGGAAAAACTGTTTTTT.

Written as DNA, the CDR3 is TGTGCCAGCAGCCATGGGACTAGCGGAACCTACGAGCAGTACTTC. It is translated as CASSHGTSGTYEQYF. The J gene is TRBJ2-7, the V gene TRBV6-1; 11 bases line up with TRBD2. V lost 6 bases, J lost 2 bases, and 6 bases stayed unmatched. Per germline, CDR1 MNHNS and CDR2 SASEGT. The CDR3 is made up of 15 amino acids.